Shown below are 13 T cell receptor beta chains from a single sample sequenced in a study of blood T cell repertoires in COVID-19. The table came from immunoSEQ multiplex PCR; TCRdb's copy has only in-frame clones and leaves some out. The data show about 180,000 clones, with around 77% seen just once and 6.5% held by the top ten. The specimen was peripheral blood. The receptors originated from a man between 65 and 85 years old with active or convalescent COVID-19.

This clone was detected only once. The chain carries TRBV18 and TRBJ1-5, with TRBD1 as a possible D gene (6 bases). Germline V gives CDR1 KGHSH, CDR2 LQKENI. The CDR3 contains 17 residues. V was pared by 2 bases and J by 1 base, with 15 bases between. In nucleotides, the CDR3 is TGTGCCAGCTCACCAAATTTAGGCAGGGGAAGCAATCAGCCCCAGCATTTT. It encodes CASSPNLGRGSNQPQHF. Full variable domain (missing parts from reference TRBV18 and TRBJ1-5): NAGVMQNPRHLVRRRGQEARLRCSPMKGHSHVYWYRQLPEEGLKFMVYLQKENIIDESGMPKERFSAEFPKEGPSILRIQQVVRGDSAAYFCASSPNLGRGSNQPQHFGDGTRLSIL.

This clone was observed a few times. The gene calls are TRBV6-1 and TRBJ1-5; D is unclear. V was shortened by 2 bases and J by 6 bases, with 8 bases between the two germline ends. Germline V gene lookup returns CDR1 MNHNS and CDR2 SASEGT. The CDR3 totals 13 residues. The CDR3 nucleotides are TGTGCCAGCAGTGAAATCCTACGTCAGCCCCAGCATTTT. Its translation: CASSEILRQPQHF.

The V call is TRBV5-1, the J call TRBJ2-5; 10 bases fit TRBD2. V dropped 4 bases and J dropped 6; count of bases not matched to a gene: 9. The CDR3 covers 15 residues. Germline values: CDR1 SGHRS, CDR2 YFSETQ. The CDR3 protein is CASSHTSGVGKTQYF. CDR3 DNA: TGCGCCAGCAGCCACACTAGCGGGGTCGGGAAGACCCAGTACTTC. The full variable domain, its missing parts supplied by reference TRBV5-1 and TRBJ2-5, is KAGVTQTPRYLIKTRGQQVTLSCSPISGHRSVSWYQQTPGQGLQFLFEYFSETQRNKGNFPGRFSGRQFSNSRSEMNVSTLELGDSALYLCASSHTSGVGKTQYFGPGTRLLVL.

This clone is a singleton in its sample. The germline gene is not matched at one end of the junction; a read error may be the cause. This sequence joins TRBV29-1 and TRBJ2-5; 9 bases fit TRBD1. The germline V gene encodes CDR1 SQVTM and CDR2 ANQGSEA. The CDR3 is 13 residues long. CDR3 nucleotides: TGCAGCGGTGAAACAGGGGGCCGAGAGACCCAGTACTTC. It yields the protein CSGETGGRETQYF. Using reference TRBV29-1 and TRBJ2-5 for the parts outside the CDR3, the full variable domain is SAVISQKPSRDICQRGTSLTIQCQVDSQVTMMFWYRQQPGQSLTLIATANQGSEATYESGFVIDKFPISRPNLTFSTLTVSNMSPEDSSIYLCSGETGGRETQYFGPGTRLLVL.

V is TRBV28 and J is TRBJ2-5, with 8 bases fitting TRBD2. The CDR3 runs to 15 residues. Germline trimming cut 1 base from V and 3 bases from J; bases unmatched to any gene: 4. Germline-derived CDR1 and CDR2 are MDHEN and SYDVKM. CDR3 sequence: CASSLYGGGKETQYF. CDR3 nucleotide sequence: TGTGCCAGCAGTTTATACGGCGGGGGGAAAGAGACCCAGTACTTC.

This chain joins TRBV11-3 and TRBJ2-1, with unresolved D. Germline V gene lookup returns CDR1 SGHNT and CDR2 YENEEA. V was shortened by 0 bases and J by 7 bases, with 7 bases between the two germline ends. The CDR3 length is 13 residues. The CDR3 reads CASSLDSVNEQFF. CDR3 bases: TGTGCCAGCAGCTTAGATAGTGTTAATGAGCAGTTCTTC.

This clone appeared once. The rearrangement links TRBV7-6 to TRBJ2-3; D unresolved. Germline V gives CDR1 SGHVS, CDR2 FNYEAQ. V was shortened by 4 bases and J by 2 bases, with 16 bases between the two germline ends. The CDR3 length is 16 residues. This chain's CDR3 is CASSSQVDSYTDTQYF. The DNA of the CDR3 is TGTGCCAGCAGCTCACAAGTCGACTCCTACACAGATACGCAGTATTTT.

This chain joins TRBV6-5 and TRBJ1-1, with a possible D match to TRBD1 (6 bases). The V end lost 2 bases, the J end lost 5 bases, and 15 bases lay between the germline ends. The length of the CDR3 is 15 residues. Germline V CDR1 and CDR2: MNHEY, SVGAGI. CDR3 DNA sequence: TGTGCCAGCAGTTACGGGCAGGGGATGTTGACTGAAGCTTTCTTT. This translates into CASSYGQGMLTEAFF.

The chain has TRBV7-6 and TRBJ1-1; D is ambiguous. Trimming stripped 1 base from V and 2 bases from J, with 11 bases between. The CDR3 is 15 residues long. Germline values: CDR1 SGHVS, CDR2 FNYEAQ. The CDR3: CASSLGQRINTEAFF. Here the CDR3 DNA reads TGTGCCAGCAGCTTAGGCCAGCGGATCAACACTGAAGCTTTCTTT.

This clone was picked up a small number of times. This chain connects TRBV5-1 to TRBJ1-2; 8 bases are a match to TRBD1. The CDR3 has 12 amino acids. V lost 5 bases and J lost 8; bases outside the gene matches: 5. Germline V gene lookup returns CDR1 SGHRS and CDR2 YFSETQ. CDR3 sequence reads: CASRLDREGYTF. CDR3 DNA: TGCGCCAGCAGACTGGACAGGGAAGGCTACACCTTC.

The chain is built from TRBV5-8 and TRBJ2-3, with TRBD1 as a possible D gene (6 bases). CDR3 length: 15 amino acids. Per germline, CDR1 SGHTS and CDR2 YDEGEE. Trimming left V 0 bases short and J 1 base short, with 9 bases between. DNA for the CDR3: TGTGCCAGCAGCTTGGCAGGGGTTGGCACAGATACGCAGTATTTT. Amino acid sequence: CASSLAGVGTDTQYF.

The V and J genes are TRBV18 and TRBJ1-2; 9 bases are a match to TRBD1. CDR1 and CDR2 from the germline V gene are KGHSH and LQKENI. The junction had 4 bases not matched to a gene; V was cut back by 3 bases and J by 5 bases. This CDR3 has 14 amino acids. In nucleotides, the CDR3 is TGTGCCAGCTCACCCGGGACAGGGAATTATGGCTACACCTTC. Protein product: CASSPGTGNYGYTF.

This clone appeared a single time. CDR3 amino acids: CASSSEEGTQYF. For the CDR3, the DNA is TGTGCCAGCAGCTCCGAGGAGGGTACGCAGTATTTT. This sequence joins TRBV11-3 and TRBJ2-3; D might be TRBD2 (6 bases). The CDR3 is made up of 12 amino acids. Germline values: CDR1 SGHNT, CDR2 YENEEA. V was clipped by 4 bases and J by 8 bases, with 10 bases between them.